The clone carrying this TCR beta chain came up a few times. As for treatment: oral pan-JAK inhibitor, 5-10 mg twice daily. These data belong to a study of CD8+ T cells in alopecia areata. Extracted RNA was reverse transcribed, and the resulting cDNA served as sequencing template. Sequenced by immunoSEQ multiplex PCR; TCRdb stores in-frame clones only, minus some. The data contain about 100,000 clones, 55% to 75% of them singletons. The CDR3 loop spans 16 amino acids. Germline CDR1 reads LNHDA; CDR2 reads SQIVND (reference sequence). J lost 3 bases, V lost 10 bases, and 14 bases had no gene match. This TCR was sampled from a human donor with alopecia areata. V gene TRBV19 combines with J gene TRBJ1-5; TRBD1 matches 8 bases. The specimen was CD8+ T cells sorted from blood, collected at approximately week 60, from a patient treated with tofacitinib. CDR3: CATRDRINGDNQPQHF. The CDR3 nucleotides read TGTGCCACCAGGGACAGGATTAATGGGGACAATCAGCCCCAGCATTTT.